A single TCR beta chain is shown here with its context. Authors' analysis steps: Reference gene primers were amplified, and this amplification served to estimate nucleated cell counts. Libraries were prepared by immunoSEQ multiplex PCR; TCRdb keeps only in-frame clonotypes and omits some of them. D and trimming were read from the DNA, whereas the V and J calls and clone size are those reported in that table. Of around 130,000 clones in the sample, around nine tenths are singletons; the top ten hold approximately 2.3%. The data are from a study of blood T cell repertoires in COVID-19. Study at large: From the United States, Italy and Spain came samples of acute and convalescent COVID-19. From T cells, B-cell-depleted T cells, or PBMCs came the material, which was cDNA or gDNA.

Deletions cut 2 bases from V and 1 base from J, with 6 bases between. The CDR3 has 13 amino acids. Germline V gives CDR1 SGHRS, CDR2 YFSETQ. The gene calls are TRBV5-1 and TRBJ1-1; unclear D gene. The sequence came from a woman between 45 and 60 years old with acute or convalescent COVID-19. Sequencing used peripheral blood. The CDR3 nucleotides are TGCGCCAGCAGCTTTAGTTGGAACACTGAAGCTTTCTTT. This translates into CASSFSWNTEAFF. The complete variable domain, with remaining parts taken from reference TRBV5-1 and TRBJ1-1, reads KAGVTQTPRYLIKTRGQQVTLSCSPISGHRSVSWYQQTPGQGLQFLFEYFSETQRNKGNFPGRFSGRQFSNSRSEMNVSTLELGDSALYLCASSFSWNTEAFFGQGTRLTVV.